The clone carrying this T cell receptor beta chain was detected a few times. TCRdb reanalysed the RT-PCR reads using MiXCR and keeps one entry per CDR3 protein. The sample shows over 400,000 distinct CDR3 sequences, roughly 13% of them seen only once. The data are from a study of response to subunit inactivated influenza vaccine. In germline, CDR1 is DFQATT, CDR2 SNEGSKA (reference sequence). This CDR3 has 15 residues. Deletions cut 0 bases from V and 1 base from J, with 10 bases between. The clonotype comes from a man aged 45-65 years who received an inactivated influenza vaccine. The J gene is TRBJ2-1, the V gene TRBV20-1; D not resolved. The starting material was PBMCs from blood, obtained roughly 6 weeks after vaccination. CDR3 loop: CSARDVSRSYNEQFF. Written as DNA, the CDR3 is TGCAGTGCTAGAGATGTCTCGAGGTCCTACAATGAGCAGTTCTTC.